This T cell receptor beta chain was sequenced in a study of beta chain features in type 1 diabetes. Researchers reported sorting CD4+ naive, central memory, regulatory and stem cell-like memory cells via CD45RO/CCR7/CD25/CD127/CD95/CD27. The junction had 3 bases not matched to a gene; V was cut back by 2 bases and J by 1 base. Germline CDR1 reads MDHEN; CDR2 reads SYDVKM. The CDR3 totals 15 residues. Study-level points and caveats: Possibly, sequencing cDNA over-represented cells that had high TCR expression levels. There was a moderate but significant shortening of TCRB CDR3s in all four CD4+ subsets of Type 1 diabetes patients. Naive, central memory and regulatory TCRB repertoires appeared more similar among patients than healthy donors. PCR may have favored shorter templates equally in patients and controls.

The entirety of the isolated RNA underwent reverse transcription, so expressed TCRB transcripts were sequenced. TCRdb keeps only in-frame clones here, not all; method: immunoSEQ multiplex PCR. The sample consists of 250,000 to 300,000 clones, approximately 15% of them appearing once. This clone turned up a few times. Antigen specificity is unknown. Sequencing input: naive CD4+ T cells from blood. This TCR came from a man aged 25 to 45 with type 1 diabetes. This chain links TRBV28 with TRBJ2-7; 9 nucleotides agree with TRBD2. The CDR3 protein is CASSLAGGVSYEQYF. CDR3 DNA sequence: TGTGCCAGCAGTTTAGCGGGAGGGGTATCCTACGAGCAGTACTTC.